This passage covers 8 T cell receptor beta chains from one sample sequenced in a study of blood T cell repertoires in COVID-19 (dated by TCRdb to 2018 to 2021). Library creation used the immunoSEQ multiplex PCR assay. Entries here come from immuneACCESS through TCRdb and include only in-frame sequences with V and J called. Some clones fail to appear in such tables; in the studies checked, an unresolved V gene covers under half of the shortfall, and the cause of the remainder is unknown. The sample contains fewer than 45,000 clones, roughly 70% of them found a single time. The ten most abundant clones make up roughly a tenth of the sample. Sequencing was carried out using peripheral blood. These receptor sequences come from a man between 70 and 80 years old with COVID-19, enrolled during active disease.

V gene TRBV7-2 combines with J gene TRBJ1-3; D uncertain. CDR3 size: 16 residues. Germline V CDR1 and CDR2: SGHTA, FQGNSA. The V and J ends lost 1 base and 3 bases respectively, with 13 bases between them. The CDR3 loop is CASSLGLRIGGNTIYF. CDR3 coding DNA: TGTGCCAGCAGCTTAGGTCTCAGGATAGGTGGAAACACCATATATTTT.

The chain recombines TRBV30 with TRBJ2-7; D might be TRBD1 (6 bases). The CDR3 is made up of 13 amino acids. CDR1 and CDR2 (germline): GTSNPN, SVGIG (reference sequence). Trimming cost V 3 bases and J 6 bases, with 15 bases left between them. The CDR3 DNA reads TGTGCCTGGAGCAGGGGAACTCCTGTCGAGCAGTACTTC. This encodes CAWSRGTPVEQYF.

There are many counts of this clone. The rearrangement joins TRBV12-5 to TRBJ2-2, with 8 bases lining up with TRBD2. The CDR3 is made up of 15 amino acids. CDR1 and CDR2 from the germline V gene are LGHNT and FRNRAP. V trimming: 6 bases; J trimming: 7 bases; junction bases outside the gene matches: 10. Here the CDR3 DNA reads TGTGCTAGTGGCCCCGGGACTAGTGTTCGCGGGGAGCTGTTTTTT. Protein sequence: CASGPGTSVRGELFF. Full variable domain (outside the CDR3, taken from reference TRBV12-5 and TRBJ2-2): DARVTQTPRHKVTEMGQEVTMRCQPILGHNTVFWYRQTMMQGLELLAYFRNRAPLDDSGMPKDRFSAEMPDATLATLKIQPSEPRDSAVYFCASGPGTSVRGELFFGEGSRLTVL.

This clone ranks as medium-sized. The gene calls are TRBV18 and TRBJ1-6; maybe TRBD1 (6 bases). This CDR3 is 14 amino acids long. The germline V gene has CDR1 KGHSH and CDR2 LQKENI. V was clipped by 4 bases and J by 12 bases, with 16 bases between them. DNA of the CDR3: TGTGCCAGCTCACAACAGGGCCCGCTAGGACCCCTCCACTTT. It encodes CASSQQGPLGPLHF.

The chain has TRBV20-1 and TRBJ2-7; TRBD2 agrees at 9 bases. Germline lookup yields CDR1 DFQATT and CDR2 SNEGSKA (reference sequence). The CDR3 totals 13 residues. Trimming at V came to 3 bases and at J to 4 bases, leaving 4 bases not matched to a gene. CDR3 sequence: CSASGGRDYEQYF. CDR3 DNA: TGCAGTGCTAGTGGCGGGAGGGATTACGAGCAGTACTTC.

The rearrangement links TRBV7-6 to TRBJ1-1; tentatively, D is TRBD1 (6 bases). The germline gives CDR1 SGHVS, CDR2 FNYEAQ. V was pared by 1 base and J by 7 bases, with 13 bases between. The CDR3 has 14 residues. CDR3 region: CASSLGGGGGEAFF. Here the CDR3 DNA reads TGTGCCAGCAGCTTAGGGGGAGGGGGAGGTGAAGCTTTCTTT.

This clone was recorded only once. The chain uses TRBV11-3 and TRBJ2-1; TRBD2 might be the D (6 bases). Trimming shortened V by 3 bases and J by 7 bases, and 10 bases separated the two germline ends. This CDR3 spans 13 amino acids. Germline V CDR1 and CDR2: SGHNT, YENEEA. The CDR3 bases are TGTGCCAGCAGCTTCCCCGGGGGTAATGAGCAGTTCTTC. Residues: CASSFPGGNEQFF. Full variable domain (missing parts from reference TRBV11-3 and TRBJ2-1): EAGVVQSPRYKIIEKKQPVAFWCNPISGHNTLYWYLQNLGQGPELLIRYENEEAVDDSQLPKDRFSAERLKGVDSTLKIQPAELGDSAVYLCASSFPGGNEQFFGPGTRLTVL.

The chain is built from TRBV4-2 and TRBJ2-6, with 8 nucleotides matching TRBD1. This CDR3 has 16 residues. V gave up 6 bases and J gave up 4 bases; unmatched junction bases: 8. The germline V gene has CDR1 LGHNA and CDR2 YNFKEQ. CDR3 loop: CASRETGAAGANVLTF. CDR3 nucleotide sequence: TGTGCCAGCAGGGAGACAGGGGCCGCGGGGGCCAACGTCCTGACTTTC.